The 8 T cell receptor beta chains below all came from one sample that was sequenced in a study of cytomegalovirus exposure and HLA in healthy donors. Some clones are missing from TCRdb's copy, which holds only in-frame ones; the method was immunoSEQ multiplex PCR. The sample yields some 99,000 clones, approximately 91% seen once. The sample taken for sequencing was PBMCs. These receptors originate from a woman under 30 in good health and CMV-seronegative.

The DNA of the CDR3 is TGTGCCAGCAGTGTATATAATTCACCCCTCCACTTT. This codes for CASSVYNSPLHF. V gene TRBV27 combines with J gene TRBJ1-6; D gene uncertain. Trimming shortened V by 5 bases and J by 4 bases, and 3 bases separated the two germline ends. Germline CDR1 reads MNHEY; CDR2 reads SMNVEV (reference sequence). The CDR3 is 12 amino acids.

The chain uses TRBV7-2 and TRBJ2-3, with TRBD2 matching 9 bases. V lost 10 bases and J lost 5; bases outside the gene matches: 13. CDR1 and CDR2 (germline): SGHTA, FQGNSA. The CDR3 covers 15 residues. The CDR3 nucleotides are TGTGCCACCCTCCCTCTAGCGGGGATTGAAGATACGCAGTATTTT. Amino acid sequence: CATLPLAGIEDTQYF.

The chain employs TRBV20-1 and TRBJ2-5; weak D call: TRBD2 (5 bases). This CDR3 comprises 11 residues. Trimming removed 4 bases at V and 8 bases at J, with 11 bases between. The germline CDR1 and CDR2 sequences are DFQATT and SNEGSKA (reference sequence). CDR3 sequence: CSANPAGTQYF. The CDR3 bases are TGCAGTGCTAACCCGGCGGGTACCCAGTACTTC.

The chain carries TRBV7-2 and TRBJ2-7; 7 bases are shared with TRBD1. Per germline, CDR1 SGHTA and CDR2 FQGNSA. The CDR3 loop spans 18 amino acids. Unmatched junction bases numbered 15, after V lost 2 bases and J lost 2 bases. CDR3 region: CASSLWGSVWDSAYEQYF. CDR3 bases: TGTGCCAGCAGCTTATGGGGCTCGGTTTGGGACAGCGCCTACGAGCAGTACTTC.

The V gene is TRBV30, the J gene TRBJ2-3; TRBD2 matches at 7 bases. The CDR3 contains 14 residues. Looked up from germline, CDR1 is GTSNPN and CDR2 is SVGIG (reference sequence). Trimming took 4 bases from V and 2 from J; bases not matched to a gene: 6. The CDR3 sequence is CAWNLAANTDTQYF. CDR3 nucleotide sequence: TGTGCCTGGAACCTAGCGGCAAACACAGATACGCAGTATTTT.

This chain connects TRBV5-1 to TRBJ2-3, with a tentative D call TRBD1 (7 bases). The CDR3 covers 14 residues. Germline V gene data show CDR1 as SGHRS and CDR2 as YFSETQ. Between the trimmed V and J ends, which lost 7 bases and 5 bases, there was a span of 17 bases. The CDR3 sequence: CASSTNRGGDTQYF. The CDR3 DNA sequence: TGCGCCAGCTCAACAAACAGGGGAGGAGATACGCAGTATTTT.

V is TRBV7-9 and J is TRBJ1-5; 11 bases align to TRBD1. The CDR3 runs to 14 residues. The V segment lost 4 bases and the J segment 8 bases; nucleotides outside the gene matches: 4. CDR1 is SEHNR and CDR2 is FQNEAQ in the germline V gene (reference sequence). This CDR3 reads CASSSGQGEKPQHF. The CDR3 DNA reads as TGTGCCAGCAGCTCGGGACAGGGGGAAAAGCCCCAGCATTTT.

The chain links TRBV5-1 to TRBJ2-1, with 8 bases aligning to TRBD1. The CDR3 is 15 residues long. Germline V CDR1 and CDR2: SGHRS, YFSETQ. The ends lost 4 bases at V and 6 bases at J; junction bases unmatched: 9. CDR3: CASSLDRGSGNEQFF. The CDR3 DNA follows: TGCGCCAGCAGCCTCGACAGGGGATCCGGCAATGAGCAGTTCTTC.